The rows below give T cell receptor beta chains drawn from one sample of a study of CD8+CD57+ T cells in acquired aplastic anemia. TCRdb analysed the reads with MiXCR anew, one entry per CDR3 protein. There are a few hundred thousand distinct CDR3 sequences in the sample; roughly 50% occur only once, and approximately 20% lies in the top ten. Source material: sorted CD4+, CD8+, or CD8+CD57+ T cells (not recorded which) from PBMCs. These receptors originate from a human donor with aplastic anemia. Each CDR3 is given with its conserved first and last residue. A D gene is named only where the DNA matches it firmly. A clone size is listed for some rows: how often the clone was seen (once, few, many), or a class if it is expanded.

d_gene	abundance	j_gene	v_gene	CDR3nt	CDR3aa
-	-	TRBJ2-1	TRBV29-1	TGCAGCGCCGGACAGCCTTACAATGAGCAGTTCTTC	CSAGQPYNEQFF
-	-	TRBJ1-2	TRBV10-3	TGTGCCATCAGTGGCATTAGGACCTATGGCTACACCTTC	CAISGIRTYGYTF
TRBD1	many	TRBJ1-2	TRBV6-5	TGTGCCAGCAGTCGGACGGACAGGTCTAACTATGGCTACACCTTC	CASSRTDRSNYGYTF
-	many	TRBJ1-3	TRBV19	TGTGCCAGTAGTCCTCCGGGACCTCAGAGAAACACCATATATTTT	CASSPPGPQRNTIYF
-	-	TRBJ2-3	TRBV7-2	TGTGCCAGCAGCTTAGGACCGAACAATGAGCAGTATTTT	CASSLGPNNEQYF
TRBD1	-	TRBJ2-7	TRBV20-1	TGCAGTGCTAGAGAACAGGGGGCTCAGGAGCAGTACTTC	CSAREQGAQEQYF
TRBD2	-	TRBJ2-3	TRBV9	TGTGCCAGCTCACTTCCCCTAGCGGGGGGCACAGATACGCAGTATTTT	CASSLPLAGGTDTQYF
TRBD1	many	TRBJ2-7	TRBV11-2	TGTGCCAGCAGCTCCAGGGCCCCGACCGGGACAGGAATCCACGAGCAGTACTTC	CASSSRAPTGTGIHEQYF
-	-	TRBJ1-2	TRBV25-1	TGTGCCAGCAGTGAATCCGGGACCGGGTTCGGGGGCTACACCTTC	CASSESGTGFGGYTF
TRBD1	few	TRBJ2-2	TRBV6-5	TGTGCCAGCAGTTACTCCCCTTTTGGGACAGGAACTTTAGTCGGGGAGCTGTTTTTT	CASSYSPFGTGTLVGELFF
-	-	TRBJ1-2	TRBV15	TGTGCCACCTCCTCAGGCTTCGGTGGCTACACCTTC	CATSSGFGGYTF
TRBD1	many	TRBJ2-7	TRBV11-3	TGTGCCAGCAGCCAGGGACAGCCGGAGACCTACGAGCAGTACTTC	CASSQGQPETYEQYF
-	few	TRBJ2-2	TRBV28	TGTGCCAGCAGTTTGACAGGCGGCGCCGGGGAGCTGTTTTTT	CASSLTGGAGELFF
-	many	TRBJ2-6	TRBV20-1	TGCAGTGTTTCTGGGGCCAACGTCCTGACTTTC	CSVSGANVLTF
-	few	TRBJ2-1	TRBV20-1	TGCAGTGCGCCCTCAGGGGTACGGTACAATGAGCAGTTCTTC	CSAPSGVRYNEQFF
-	many	TRBJ1-1	TRBV5-5	TGTGCCAGCAGCGATGGACTTGAAGCTTTCTTT	CASSDGLEAFF
-	-	TRBJ1-2	TRBV2	TGTGCCAGCAGTGAACGGGAGTACACCTTC	CASSEREYTF
TRBD2	-	TRBJ2-5	TRBV20-1	TGCAGTGCTCTATCTATAGCGGGGGGACACCAAGAGACCCAGTACTTC	CSALSIAGGHQETQYF
-	-	TRBJ1-4	TRBV24-1	TGTGCCACCAGTGCGGGGGCGCGGGTTGAAAAACTGTTTTTT	CATSAGARVEKLFF
-	-	TRBJ2-7	TRBV29-1	TGCAGCGTTGAACTGGACAGCTCCTACGAGCAGTACTTC	CSVELDSSYEQYF
-	-	TRBJ1-2	TRBV15	TGTGCCACCAGCAGAGATTGGGGTTACTATGGCTACACCTTC	CATSRDWGYYGYTF
TRBD1	few	TRBJ2-1	TRBV29-1	TGCAGCGTTGAGAGGGGGACCGGACAGGCGGACGAGCAGTTCTTC	CSVERGTGQADEQFF
-	-	TRBJ1-5	TRBV6-5	TGTGCCAGCAGTTACGATGCAGGCTTTTATAGCAATCAGCCCCAGCATTTT	CASSYDAGFYSNQPQHF
-	many	TRBJ2-7	TRBV7-2	TGTGCCAGCTGGGGTGGGGGGGGCCAACTCTCCTACGAGCAGTACTTC	CASWGGGGQLSYEQYF
-	many	TRBJ1-1	TRBV5-1	TGCGCCAGCAGCTTGGGGCCGAATCAAGAAGCTTTCTTT	CASSLGPNQEAFF
TRBD1	-	TRBJ2-5	TRBV25-1	TGTGCCAGCAAGGGACAGTACTCCTACGTGCAGTACTTC	CASKGQYSYVQYF
TRBD2	-	TRBJ2-1	TRBV29-1	TGCAGCCTAGCGGGGGGGCGCAATGAGCAGTTCTTC	CSLAGGRNEQFF
-	many	TRBJ1-6	TRBV11-3	TGTGCCAGCAGCTTAGATCCCAATTCACCCCTCCACTTT	CASSLDPNSPLHF
-	many	TRBJ1-6	TRBV6-5	TGTGCCAGCACCGCCGGGACACAAAATTCACCCCTCCACTTT	CASTAGTQNSPLHF
-	many	TRBJ1-5	TRBV20-1	TGCAGTGCTAGAGATCGGGGGACGAGCAATCAGCCCCAGCATTTT	CSARDRGTSNQPQHF
TRBD2	-	TRBJ2-7	TRBV7-2	TGTGCCAGCAGCCGAGCTAGCGGGAGACACGAGCAGTACTTC	CASSRASGRHEQYF
-	-	TRBJ1-4	TRBV9	TGTGCCAGCAGCGTAGCAGGGGATGGTGAAAAACTGTTTTTT	CASSVAGDGEKLFF
TRBD2	few	TRBJ2-1	TRBV5-1	TGCGCCAGCAGGCGGGGTAGCGGGGGCCCCTACAATGAGCAGTTCTTC	CASRRGSGGPYNEQFF
TRBD1	-	TRBJ2-7	TRBV9	TGTGCCAGCAGCTTCAACAGGGGCGGCGAGCAGTACTTC	CASSFNRGGEQYF
TRBD1	medium-sized	TRBJ2-7	TRBV5-1	TGCGCCAGCAGCGTCCTGACAGGGACAACCTACGAGCAGTACTTC	CASSVLTGTTYEQYF
TRBD1	many	TRBJ2-7	TRBV3-1	TGTGCCAGCAGCCCCGGGACAGGGGGCGTCGAGCAGTACTTC	CASSPGTGGVEQYF
-	-	TRBJ2-1	TRBV5-6	TGTGCCAGCAGCACACAAGGCCTAGCGCAGTTCTTC	CASSTQGLAQFF
TRBD1	-	TRBJ1-2	TRBV19	TGTGCCAGTAGTTCAGGACAGGGTCTAGCCACTAACTATGGCTACACCTTC	CASSSGQGLATNYGYTF
TRBD2	many	TRBJ2-5	TRBV6-5	TGTGCCAGCAGTTACTCGACTAGCGGGGCGGTAGAGACCCAGTACTTC	CASSYSTSGAVETQYF
-	-	TRBJ1-2	TRBV25-1	TGTGCCAGCAGCGGGTCAGCCTCGCGCAACTATGGCTACACCTTC	CASSGSASRNYGYTF
-	-	TRBJ1-1	TRBV10-3	TGTGCCCCGCCCTTTATGAACACTGAAGCTTTCTTT	CAPPFMNTEAFF
-	-	TRBJ1-1	TRBV7-2	TGTGCCAGCAGCCCAGAGACAGGCTTGAACACTGAAGCTTTCTTT	CASSPETGLNTEAFF
-	-	TRBJ2-7	TRBV5-6	TGTGCCAGCAGCTTGGCAAGTTCCCCCTACGAGCAGTACTTC	CASSLASSPYEQYF
-	-	TRBJ2-7	TRBV7-4	TGTGCCAGCAGCTTAGAAGGGGTGTGCTCCCACGAGCAGTACTTC	CASSLEGVCSHEQYF
TRBD1	-	TRBJ2-5	TRBV7-2	TGTGCCAGCAGCTTCAACAGGGGGTTGACAGAGACCCAATACTTC	CASSFNRGLTETQYF
-	many	TRBJ2-1	TRBV10-1	TGCGCCAGCAGTGAGTCTTGGGGTACCTACAATGAGCAGTTCTTC	CASSESWGTYNEQFF
TRBD2	-	TRBJ2-5	TRBV29-1	TGCAGCGTTGAAGCTCCGGGACTAGCGGGAGCAGAGACCCAGTACTTC	CSVEAPGLAGAETQYF
TRBD1	-	TRBJ1-1	TRBV20-1	TGCAGTGCGAGAGGGGGCCTTGAAGCTTTCTTT	CSARGGLEAFF
-	many	TRBJ1-2	TRBV9	TGTGCCAGCAGCGTAGCTACTGGGGGGATCTATGGCTACACCTTC	CASSVATGGIYGYTF
TRBD1	many	TRBJ2-7	TRBV10-3	TGTGCCATCAGTGACCCAGCCCTCCGGGACAGAGAGTACGAGCAGTACTTC	CAISDPALRDREYEQYF
-	-	TRBJ2-7	TRBV5-4	TGTGCCAGCAGCTTGAAAGGGGCGGCAGGGGGGAGCTACGAGCAGTACTTC	CASSLKGAAGGSYEQYF
-	many	TRBJ1-6	TRBV5-1	TGCGCCAGCAGCTTGGCCGAGGGGAATTATTCACCCCTCCACTTT	CASSLAEGNYSPLHF
-	many	TRBJ2-1	TRBV7-7	TGTGCTAGCAGCCAAGGGGCAGGCCTACACAATGAGCAGTTCTTC	CASSQGAGLHNEQFF